This T cell receptor (beta chain) came from a study of T cells in Graves' hyperthyroidism and ophthalmopathy (dated by TCRdb to between 2017 and 2020). Study-wide context: Peripheral blood was sampled at the time of initial diagnosis, prior to any treatment. After sampling, hyperthyroidism patients received methimazole starting at 30 mg daily, and ophthalmopathy patients received high-dose intravenous methylprednisolone. An independent validation cohort of around 19 hyperthyroidism patients and approximately 17 patients who later progressed to ophthalmopathy tested prospective prediction of ophthalmopathy. In addition, the study compared T-cell repertoires in thyroid tissue and in blood from roughly six Graves' hyperthyroidism patients. According to the paper, TCR Vbeta CDR3 sequencing was carried out on roughly 130 peripheral blood samples, which came from 40 to 45 ophthalmopathy, 75 or so hyperthyroidism and approximately 17 progressor patients. The 100 or so discovery patients were randomly split 7:3 into training and test sets. To identify distinguishing TCR V-J signatures, a discovery cohort of some 100 patients was used, comprising some 43 with Graves' ophthalmopathy and 57 with stable Graves' hyperthyroidism.

The cysteine opens and the phenylalanine closes a CDR3 of 14 amino acids. Only CDR3 DNA is held: 42 bases, read in frame from base 1. Taken from the germline V gene, the CDR1 and CDR2 loops are SNHLY and FYNNEI. Trimmed from V: 6 bases; trimmed from J: 12 bases; junction bases lacking a gene match: 13. Stable Graves' hyperthyroidism was defined as the absence of progression to ophthalmopathy over 18 months of follow-up. The hyperthyroidism patients were between 18 and 65 years old and newly diagnosed, with a disease duration of less than 2 months. The study excluded patients with uncontrolled infections, other autoimmune diseases, pregnancy or lactation. Diagnoses were established on the basis of clinical symptoms, serum thyroxine and TRAb, thyroid ultrasound, and orbital computed tomography. PBMCs were separated from 10 ml of fresh peripheral blood using Ficoll-Paque density gradient centrifugation. Trizol reagent was used to extract total RNA, and RNA quality was then checked on an Agilent 2100 Bioanalyzer.

The TCR beta CDR3 regions were amplified from RNA transcripts. A first-round RT-PCR of the TCR CDR3 used the HTBI primer set with the Qiagen OneStep RT-PCR kit. A second multiplex PCR round built the libraries, followed by size selection and purification. The libraries were sequenced on an Illumina HiSeq2000 using paired-end 100 bp reads. The authors processed their data as follows. SOAPnuke was used to process the raw data, removing reads that contained adapters or uncalled bases, had a mean Phred below 15, or lacked an exact match to the constant primer or identifier. COPE v1.2.5 was used to merge the high-quality paired reads, and each unique nucleotide sequence was defined as a clonotype. Clonotypes were aligned to IMGT TRBV, TRBD and TRBJ reference segments using MiTCR v1.1. Analysis was restricted to V-J combinations with a frequency above 0.0001, which covered 98% to 99.2% of repertoires. The TCS score was defined as F50 (clonal expansion) divided by E x V (chaos), with BLOSUM62-based TCRdist calculated between CDR3 peptides within each V-J. Welch's t-statistics and random forest reduced roughly 540 V-J features to 13, which were used in a naive Bayes classifier (R e1071). The Morisita-Horn index was used to measure how similar the thyroid and blood repertoires were. The public reads were quality trimmed at Q25 with fastp and then assembled into clones with MiXCR by TCRdb, keeping productive beta chains. Each CDR3 protein gets just one entry, which takes the most common genes and DNA from the rows behind it. The authors' filters were not applied to this entry. Counted in this sample were just under 750,000 distinct CDR3 sequences; 30% to 40% of them appeared once. The ten largest clones take up around 30% of the sample.

Study-wide conclusions, independent of this receptor: A 13 V-J signature model separated ophthalmopathy from stable hyperthyroidism, with around 91% sensitivity and 81.08% specificity in cross-validation and 80%/75% in testing. Blood samples also contained most of the expanded thyroid clonotypes (frequency above 0.001), which suggests that blood repertoires may reflect thyroid immune responses. No statistical method was used to fix the sample size in advance, and group allocation was not hidden from the investigators. In validation, progression to ophthalmopathy was predicted by the model with 70% to 71% sensitivity and roughly 76% specificity, a median of approximately 7.1 months before onset.

Turning to this clonotype: Its antigen remains unidentified. No much larger clone exists at a distance of one base, and base qualities are not known.

The sequence came from a woman aged 40 to 49 with Graves' hyperthyroidism. The chain is made from TRBV2 and TRBJ1-1; 10 central nucleotides agree with TRBD1. The sample consisted of blood. The nucleotide sequence reads as follows: TGTGCCAGCAGGGACGGGGCCGGGACAGGGGAACCTTTCTTT. Its translation is CASRDGAGTGEPFF.